The clone carrying this TCR beta chain was detected ten times or more. TCRdb used MiXCR to reprocess the 5' RACE reads, holding one entry per CDR3 protein. The sample shows about 96,000 distinct CDR3 sequences, 8.9% of them seen only once. The data were obtained in a study of T cells after yellow fever vaccination. Germline-derived CDR1 and CDR2 are SGHVS and FQNEAQ. After removal of 4 bases from V and 2 bases from J, the junction contained 1 base not matched to a gene. The CDR3 is 15 residues long. This TCR was sampled from a man younger than 30 who received the YFV17D yellow fever vaccine. The source was CD8+ T cells not binding an NS4B(214-222) dextramer, sorted from PBMCs, collected more than 13 days after the first yellow fever vaccination. The chain couples TRBV7-8 to TRBJ2-1; 11 positions match TRBD2. CDR3 residues: CASSSTSGAYNEQFF. CDR3 nucleotide sequence: TGTGCCAGCAGCTCGACTAGCGGGGCCTACAATGAGCAGTTCTTC.